This TCR beta chain was retrieved from a study of shared clonotypes between healthy human individuals. Study results and limitations: Estimated clonotype richness was generally higher in naive than memory subsets. About 5% of naive CD4 clonotypes were shared across four donors.

There were no recent acute infections or vaccinations among the donors, who were healthy HIV-negative adults. Clones were sequenced by immunoSEQ multiplex PCR, and TCRdb holds only the in-frame ones, with some missing. This table holds some 2.4 million clones, 93% found once. Remarks on this clone: Its target is unknown.

The germline V gene encodes CDR1 SGHRS and CDR2 YFSETQ. This CDR3 has 15 residues. Trimming stripped 6 bases from V and 2 bases from J, with 14 bases between. Specimen: naive CD4+ T cells from PBMCs. Described subset: CD45RA+ positively selected. The chain uses TRBV5-1 and TRBJ2-2; D perhaps matches TRBD1 (6 bases). This receptor was obtained from a man between 18 and 29 years old in good health. Some clones in this sample may be carry-over from other donors' samples. CDR3 DNA: TGCGCCAGCACTTATGTGGGGGCTAACACCGGGGAGCTGTTTTTT. Amino acid sequence: CASTYVGANTGELFF.